The 21 T cell receptor beta chains presented below share a single source sample, sequenced in a study of PD-L1 blockade in urothelial cancer. Produced via immunoSEQ multiplex PCR; TCRdb's table is partial and in-frame only. Here the sample spans 60,000 to 75,000 clones, around 85% being singletons. As to time point: pretreatment peripheral blood. The starting material was PBMCs, obtained around atezolizumab (anti-PD-L1) treatment. The origin of the receptors is a man aged 60 to 69 with urothelial cancer.

The chain recombines TRBV9 with TRBJ2-2; 7 bases line up with TRBD1. Germline V lookup: CDR1 SGDLS, CDR2 YYNGEE. V shed 1 base and J 3 bases; nucleotides not matched to a gene: 3. The CDR3 spans 15 residues. The CDR3 bases are TGTGCCAGCAGCGTAAGACAGGGTTACACCGGGGAGCTGTTTTTT. Protein: CASSVRQGYTGELFF.

This chain joins TRBV7-9 and TRBJ1-2; D is unresolved. V lost 3 bases to trimming and J lost 2 bases, with 7 bases between them. CDR1 and CDR2 (germline): SEHNR, FQNEAQ (reference sequence). This CDR3 has 13 amino acids. CDR3 region: CASSFSVNYGYTF. DNA for the CDR3: TGTGCCAGCAGCTTCTCGGTGAACTATGGCTACACCTTC.

The rearrangement links TRBV23-1 to TRBJ1-1; no firm D call. TRBV23-1 is labeled an ORF, and its function is uncertain. This CDR3 spans 13 amino acids. The ends were cut back, 2 bases at V and 1 base at J, with 5 bases in the middle. The CDR3 region is CASSQRGNTEAFF. CDR3 in DNA: TGCGCCAGCAGTCAACGGGGGAACACTGAAGCTTTCTTT.

This chain joins TRBV15 and TRBJ2-1; D might be TRBD2 (6 bases). This CDR3 spans 18 amino acids. The germline CDR1 and CDR2 sequences are LNHNV and YYDKDF (reference sequence). V lost 0 bases, J lost 0 bases, and 15 bases lay in between. The chain's CDR3 is CATSRERAGLSSYNEQFF. The CDR3 DNA follows: TGTGCCACCAGCAGAGAAAGAGCGGGCCTTAGCTCCTACAATGAGCAGTTCTTC.

The rearrangement joins TRBV27 to TRBJ2-7, with D hard to call. This CDR3 region has 11 residues. The V end was cut by 7 bases, the J end by 6 bases, with 10 bases between. The V gene's germline CDR1 is MNHEY and CDR2 SMNVEV (reference sequence). Written as DNA, the CDR3 is TGTGCCAGCACCAACTACCTCGAGCAGTACTTC. It specifies CASTNYLEQYF.

In its sample, this clone was seen a few times. J is TRBJ1-2 and V is TRBV6-1; no clear D. Germline CDR1 reads MNHNS; CDR2 reads SASEGT. With 0 bases removed from V and 4 bases from J, the gap between germline ends came to 12 bases. CDR3 length equals 15 residues. The CDR3 region is CASSEAVTAGYGYTF. The CDR3 coding sequence is TGTGCCAGCAGTGAAGCGGTAACGGCGGGCTATGGCTACACCTTC.

This clone was seen once. This sequence joins TRBV29-1 and TRBJ1-1, with 9 bases identical to TRBD1. The CDR3 totals 12 residues. V was pared by 6 bases and J by 5 bases, with 4 bases of the junction left unmatched. Germline loops: CDR1 SQVTM, CDR2 ANQGSEA. The CDR3 is CSVDDRGTEAFF. The DNA for the CDR3 is TGCAGCGTCGACGACAGGGGGACTGAAGCTTTCTTT.

The chain is built from TRBV28 and TRBJ2-4, with 9 bases aligning to TRBD1. Per the germline V gene, CDR1 is MDHEN and CDR2 is SYDVKM. Trimming took 4 bases from V and 7 from J; bases not matched to a gene: 5. This CDR3 is built from 14 residues. The DNA of the CDR3 is TGTGCCAGCAGTTCCCCCGGGACAGGGAACATTCAGTACTTC. It encodes CASSSPGTGNIQYF.

The rearrangement uses TRBV14 and TRBJ1-4, with D hard to call. The CDR3 runs to 13 residues. V gave up 4 bases and J gave up 8 bases, with 11 bases separating them. Germline assignment: CDR1 SGHDN and CDR2 FVKESK. This CDR3 reads CASSRRVQEKLFF. For the CDR3, the DNA is TGTGCCAGCAGCCGGAGGGTTCAGGAAAAACTGTTTTTT.

Here the CDR3 reads CVHEQGGNQPQHF. As DNA, the CDR3 is TGCGTCCATGAACAGGGGGGTAATCAGCCCCAGCATTTT. The chain uses TRBV5-1 and TRBJ1-5; 8 bases match TRBD1. This CDR3 comprises 13 residues. CDR1 is SGHRS and CDR2 is YFSETQ in the germline V gene.

V is TRBV5-1 and J is TRBJ1-6, with D perhaps matching TRBD1 (5 bases). In germline, CDR1 is SGHRS, CDR2 YFSETQ. The CDR3 is 16 residues long. V gave up 4 bases and J gave up 3 bases, with 14 bases separating them. In DNA, the CDR3 is TGCGCCAGCAGCAAAATCCAGGGTGTCTATAATTCACCCCTCCACTTT. This encodes CASSKIQGVYNSPLHF.

The rearrangement links TRBV4-3 to TRBJ2-2; 8 nucleotides agree with TRBD1. V lost 6 bases, J lost 4 bases, and 7 bases stayed unmatched. Per the germline V gene, CDR1 is LGHNA and CDR2 is YSLEER. This CDR3 has 15 amino acids. The CDR3 region has the DNA TGCGCCAGCAGTAGGGACAGGACCGTCACCGGGGAGCTGTTTTTT. Translating it yields CASSRDRTVTGELFF.

This sequence joins TRBV19 and TRBJ1-2; 8 nucleotides line up with TRBD1. Trimming removed 4 bases from V and 4 bases from J; junction bases left unmatched: 11. CDR1 and CDR2 (germline): LNHDA, SQIVND (reference sequence). The CDR3 is made up of 16 amino acids. DNA for the CDR3: TGTGCCAGTAGTACGACGACAGGGGTTTTGGTCTATGGCTACACCTTC. Translating gives CASSTTTGVLVYGYTF.

The rearrangement joins TRBV29-1 to TRBJ2-7; D is unresolved. This CDR3 spans 11 amino acids. The V end lost 2 bases, the J end lost 3 bases, and 5 bases lay between the germline ends. Germline CDR1 and CDR2: SQVTM and ANQGSEA. The CDR3 is CSVETVYEQYF. CDR3 nucleotide sequence: TGCAGCGTTGAAACAGTCTACGAGCAGTACTTC.

The rearrangement links TRBV18 to TRBJ2-7, with TRBD1 as a possible D gene (6 bases). V was trimmed by 1 base and J by 2 bases, leaving 9 bases between them. This CDR3 has 14 amino acids. Germline CDR1 reads KGHSH; CDR2 reads LQKENI. CDR3 in DNA: TGTGCCAGCTCACCACGCAGGGACACCTACGAGCAGTACTTC. It specifies CASSPRRDTYEQYF.

V gene TRBV19 combines with J gene TRBJ2-7; 7 bases are shared with TRBD1. The CDR3 extends over 13 amino acids. The J segment lost 2 bases and the V segment lost 6 bases, leaving 4 bases of the junction unmatched. Germline assignment: CDR1 LNHDA and CDR2 SQIVND (reference sequence). Here the CDR3 reads CASRGQGAYEQYF. The CDR3 nucleotides are TGTGCCAGTAGGGGGCAGGGGGCCTACGAGCAGTACTTC.

This clone was observed a handful of times. V gene TRBV7-9 combines with J gene TRBJ1-2, with 8 bases identical to TRBD1. V trimming: 3 bases; J trimming: 6 bases; junction bases outside the gene matches: 18. CDR1 and CDR2 (germline): SEHNR, FQNEAQ (reference sequence). The CDR3 length is 18 residues. Written as DNA, the CDR3 is TGTGCCAGCAGCTTCTACTCCCCGGGACAGGAGAAAATCAATGGCTACACCTTC. It codes for CASSFYSPGQEKINGYTF. Using reference TRBV7-9 and TRBJ1-2 for the parts outside the CDR3, the full variable domain is DTGVSQNPRHKITKRGQNVTFRCDPISEHNRLYWYRQTLGQGPEFLTYFQNEAQLEKSRLLSDRFSAERPKGSFSTLEIQRTEQGDSAMYLCASSFYSPGQEKINGYTFGSGTRLTVV.

This sequence joins TRBV5-8 and TRBJ2-7; 9 nucleotides match TRBD1. The CDR3 is made up of 15 amino acids. Germline lookup yields CDR1 SGHTS and CDR2 YDEGEE. V gave up 4 bases and J gave up 2 bases; unmatched junction bases: 7. In DNA, the CDR3 is TGTGCCAGCAGCAAAAGACAGGGGGGAACCTACGAGCAGTACTTC. It yields the protein CASSKRQGGTYEQYF.

This clone has only one observation. The V gene is TRBV5-1, the J gene TRBJ1-5, with D perhaps matching TRBD1 (5 bases). The V and J ends lost 4 bases and 0 bases respectively, with 8 bases between them. This CDR3 spans 14 amino acids. Germline CDR1 and CDR2: SGHRS and YFSETQ. The CDR3: CASSPTGSNQPQHF. The CDR3 nucleotides read TGCGCCAGCAGCCCCACAGGTAGCAATCAGCCCCAGCATTTT.

This chain joins TRBV5-1 and TRBJ2-2; 7 nucleotides line up with TRBD1. CDR1 SGHRS and CDR2 YFSETQ come from the germline V gene. The CDR3 runs to 15 residues. V was pared by 4 bases and J by 2 bases, with 5 bases of the junction left unmatched. The CDR3 spells CASSPGTANTGELFF. The CDR3 bases are TGCGCCAGCAGCCCCGGGACAGCCAACACCGGGGAGCTGTTTTTT.

The gene calls are TRBV18 and TRBJ1-6; D is ambiguous. Germline V gives CDR1 KGHSH, CDR2 LQKENI. Deletions cut 6 bases from V and 14 bases from J, with 14 bases between. This CDR3 has 12 residues. The CDR3 loop reads CASSRLGGTLHF. In DNA, the CDR3 is TGTGCCAGCTCCCGGCTTGGAGGGACCCTCCACTTT.